This T cell receptor beta chain came from a study of T cells in Graves' hyperthyroidism and ophthalmopathy. RNA transcripts yielded amplified TCR beta CDR3 regions. The HTBI set primed first-round TCR CDR3 RT-PCR. TCRdb reprocessed the multiplex PCR reads with MiXCR, giving one entry per CDR3 protein. The repertoire includes roughly 570,000 distinct CDR3 sequences, around a sixth of them detected once, and approximately 7% sits in the top ten. This clonotype has a handful of counts. Fresh peripheral blood, 9.5 to 10 ml of it, supplied the PBMCs. Trimming removed 3 bases at V and 5 bases at J, with 23 bases between. The CDR3 contains 17 residues. From germline, CDR1 is DFQATT and CDR2 SNEGSKA (reference sequence).

The genes are TRBV20-1 and TRBJ1-5; D call uncertain. The clonotype was recovered from a woman under 40 with Graves' hyperthyroidism. The source material was blood. CDR3 sequence: CSARSVVPGYSDQPQHF. CDR3 in DNA: TGCAGTGCTAGGTCGGTGGTCCCGGGGTATAGTGATCAGCCCCAGCATTTT.